A single T cell receptor beta chain is shown here with its context. These data are taken from a study of OX40 agonist ivuxolimab in advanced cancers. Study overall: Patients were treated with intravenous ivuxolimab, dosed at 0.01 to 10 mg/kg and infused every 2 weeks. Prior checkpoint blockade (anti-PD-1, anti-PD-L1 or anti-CTLA-4) was permitted; approximately 40% had it.

Exclusion applied to patients with autoimmune disease history or systemic immunosuppression. V was pared by 7 bases and J by 10 bases, with 10 bases of the junction left unmatched. The CDR3 covers 15 residues. Germline lookup yields CDR1 MDHEN and CDR2 SYDVKM. Assay used: immunoSEQ multiplex PCR; TCRdb lists only in-frame clones, some missing. The sample lists about 55,000 clones; about nine tenths were seen once. The receptor was derived from an adult with an advanced solid tumor such as melanoma, head and neck, liver or kidney cancer. Sequencing was performed on CD4+ or CD8+ T cells sorted from blood, taken in a trial of the OX40 agonist ivuxolimab. J is TRBJ2-1 and V is TRBV28; 13 nucleotides agree with TRBD2. In DNA, the CDR3 is TGTGCCAGCACCTCCGGGACTAGCGGGACACGGGAGCAGTTCTTC. This translates into CASTSGTSGTREQFF.